This T cell receptor beta chain originates from a study of blood T cell repertoires in COVID-19. The CDR3 has 13 residues. The trim removed 5 bases at V and 3 bases at J, leaving 3 bases unmatched. CDR1 and CDR2 (germline): SNHLY, FYNNEI. The data were produced by immunoSEQ multiplex PCR, yet TCRdb's version contains in-frame clones alone and is incomplete. The table lists a few hundred thousand clones, about 88% of them singletons. The specimen sequenced was peripheral blood. The rearrangement links TRBV2 to TRBJ2-7, with 8 bases that match TRBD1. This clonotype was obtained from a man between 65 and 79 years old with acute or convalescent COVID-19. The CDR3 coding sequence is TGTGCCAGCAGTAGGGGACAGGACTACGAGCAGTACTTC. Translated: CASSRGQDYEQYF.